One and the same sample provided the 19 T cell receptor beta chains below, sequenced in a study of blood T cell repertoires in COVID-19. Produced via immunoSEQ multiplex PCR; TCRdb's table is partial and in-frame only. The table has over 95,000 clones, approximately 89% seen once. Material: peripheral blood. These receptors were taken from an older woman with COVID-19, enrolled during active disease.

CDR3 in amino acids: CASSFNQGTLYGYTF. As DNA, the CDR3 is TGTGCCAGCAGCTTTAACCAGGGGACCCTCTATGGCTACACCTTC. The chain has TRBV6-5 and TRBJ1-2, with D perhaps TRBD1 (6 bases). Per the germline V gene, CDR1 is MNHEY and CDR2 is SVGAGI. The CDR3 is made up of 15 amino acids. V lost 6 bases and J 4 bases, leaving 18 bases between the germline ends.

The DNA of the CDR3 is TGTGCCAGCAGCTTGGGACAGCTGAACACTGAAGCTTTCTTT. The encoded protein is CASSLGQLNTEAFF. V gene TRBV11-1 combines with J gene TRBJ1-1; TRBD1 aligns across 7 bases. CDR1 and CDR2 from the germline V gene are SGHAT and FQDESV (reference sequence). The CDR3 spans 14 residues. J gave up 0 bases and V 3 bases, and 1 base lay outside the gene matches.

This chain uses TRBV29-1 with TRBJ2-2, with TRBD1 matching 9 bases. Germline CDR1 and CDR2: SQVTM and ANQGSEA. J lost 7 bases, V lost 6 bases, and 12 bases had no gene match. The CDR3 spans 15 residues. DNA for the CDR3: TGCAGCGTGGCCCCCGGGACAGGGCTGGTCGGGGAGCTGTTTTTT. This translates into CSVAPGTGLVGELFF.

The genes are TRBV18 and TRBJ1-6; possible D gene TRBD1, 6 bases. The CDR3 runs 18 residues. Germline V CDR1 and CDR2: KGHSH, LQKENI. The V and J ends lost 3 bases and 11 bases respectively, with 26 bases between them. CDR3 loop: CASSPLNGQSSILTPLHF. The CDR3 bases are TGTGCCAGCTCACCGCTTAACGGACAGTCCTCCATATTGACACCCCTCCACTTT. Drawing the rest from reference TRBV18 and TRBJ1-6, the complete variable domain is NAGVMQNPRHLVRRRGQEARLRCSPMKGHSHVYWYRQLPEEGLKFMVYLQKENIIDESGMPKERFSAEFPKEGPSILRIQQVVRGDSAAYFCASSPLNGQSSILTPLHFGNGTRLTVT.

To note about this clone: The sample carries other DNA sequences with the same CDR3. The chain carries TRBV5-1 and TRBJ2-3, with TRBD2 identical over 7 bases. The germline V gene has CDR1 SGHRS and CDR2 YFSETQ. This CDR3 has 16 amino acids. Unmatched junction bases numbered 4, after V lost 0 bases and J lost 0 bases. CDR3 nucleotides: TGCGCCAGCAGCTTGGCGGATAGCGGGAGCACAGATACGCAGTATTTT. It is translated as CASSLADSGSTDTQYF. Drawing the rest from reference TRBV5-1 and TRBJ2-3, the complete variable domain is KAGVTQTPRYLIKTRGQQVTLSCSPISGHRSVSWYQQTPGQGLQFLFEYFSETQRNKGNFPGRFSGRQFSNSRSEMNVSTLELGDSALYLCASSLADSGSTDTQYFGPGTRLTVL.

V usage is TRBV5-8 and J usage is TRBJ2-1; D is ambiguous. The germline V and J ends were trimmed by 4 bases and 7 bases, with 15 bases remaining between them. The germline CDR1 and CDR2 sequences are SGHTS and YDEGEE. The CDR3 covers 14 residues. Here the CDR3 DNA reads TGTGCCAGCAGCGAGGATGGTCTCCTGAATGAGCAGTTCTTC. It specifies CASSEDGLLNEQFF.

This sequence joins TRBV7-9 and TRBJ1-4; unclear D gene. The V gene lost 5 bases and the J gene lost 4 bases, with 14 bases spanning the gap. Germline V gene lookup returns CDR1 SEHNR and CDR2 FQNEAQ (reference sequence). This CDR3 is 15 amino acids long. For the CDR3, the DNA is TGTGCCAGCAGCCGGCTCGGGGAGGGTAATGAAAAACTGTTTTTT. Translating it yields CASSRLGEGNEKLFF.

There are a few counts of this clone. The chain uses TRBV11-2 and TRBJ2-7, with no clear D. Germline V gene sequence: CDR1 SGHAT, CDR2 FQNNGV. The CDR3 is 14 amino acids. Trimming pared 0 bases from V and 0 bases from J, leaving 6 bases between. In nucleotides, the CDR3 is TGTGCCAGCAGCTTAGACCCTAACTCCTACGAGCAGTACTTC. The encoded protein is CASSLDPNSYEQYF.

The genes are TRBV19 and TRBJ2-7; the D gene is possibly TRBD2 (5 bases). The germline V and J ends were trimmed by 8 bases and 3 bases, with 17 bases remaining between them. This CDR3 has 14 residues. Germline values: CDR1 LNHDA, CDR2 SQIVND (reference sequence). In DNA form, the CDR3 reads TGTGCCAGTGCAAGGAGGCTAAGGAGCTACGAGCAGTACTTC. Amino acid sequence: CASARRLRSYEQYF.

V usage is TRBV5-1 and J usage is TRBJ1-1; D possibly corresponds to TRBD1 (6 bases). The CDR3 is made up of 18 amino acids. V lost 4 bases to trimming and J lost 7 bases, with 29 bases between them. Germline CDR1 is SGHRS and CDR2 is YFSETQ. CDR3 nucleotides: TGCGCCAGCAGCCCCGGGTCCGGTTGGGACACTCAACGGATTGAAGCTTTCTTT. This sequence encodes CASSPGSGWDTQRIEAFF.

CDR3 loop: CASSQGAFTDTQYF. For the CDR3, the DNA is TGTGCCAGCAGCCAAGGGGCGTTCACAGATACGCAGTATTTT. The chain is built from TRBV4-2 and TRBJ2-3, with D unresolved. V lost 1 base, J lost 2 bases, and 7 bases lay in between. The CDR3 loop spans 14 amino acids. Germline values: CDR1 LGHNA, CDR2 YNFKEQ.

This clone has just one count. The rearrangement joins TRBV4-2 to TRBJ1-1; D gene ambiguous. V was trimmed by 1 base and J by 3 bases, leaving 9 bases between them. Germline V CDR1 and CDR2: LGHNA, YNFKEQ. CDR3 length: 14 residues. CDR3 in amino acids: CASSQAVRDTEAFF. The CDR3 coding sequence is TGTGCCAGCAGCCAAGCGGTGAGGGACACTGAAGCTTTCTTT.

The chain has TRBV7-3 and TRBJ1-6, with 10 bases fitting TRBD1. CDR3 size: 14 residues. V shed 3 bases and J 7 bases; nucleotides not matched to a gene: 0. Germline values: CDR1 SGHTA, CDR2 FQGTGA. The CDR3 DNA reads TGTGCCAGCAGCTTGGACAGGGGGAATTCACCCCTCCACTTT. It specifies CASSLDRGNSPLHF.

The chain carries TRBV9 and TRBJ1-6; TRBD1 aligns across 7 bases. In germline, CDR1 is SGDLS, CDR2 YYNGEE. The length of the CDR3 is 15 residues. Trimming at V came to 0 bases and at J to 8 bases, leaving 5 bases not matched to a gene. As DNA, the CDR3 is TGTGCCAGCAGCGTAGAAGGGGGCGGCGATTCACCCCTCCACTTT. Protein: CASSVEGGGDSPLHF.

By share of the sample, this clone is medium-sized. This chain connects TRBV11-3 to TRBJ1-1; no clear D. The germline CDR1 and CDR2 sequences are SGHNT and YENEEA. Trimming removed 4 bases from V and 2 bases from J, with 20 bases in between. The CDR3 runs 17 residues. CDR3 bases: TGTGCCAGCAGCTACCGCGAAGGGAAGGGAGGTAACACTGAAGCTTTCTTT. Translating it yields CASSYREGKGGNTEAFF.

This clone was seen once. The chain joins TRBV9 to TRBJ2-5; perhaps TRBD2 as D (6 bases). Trimming removed 4 bases at V and 5 bases at J, with 21 bases between. The germline V gene encodes CDR1 SGDLS and CDR2 YYNGEE. The CDR3 runs 16 residues. Written as DNA, the CDR3 is TGTGCCAGCAGCCCTCCCCAAGGTTGGAGGGGTGAGACCCAGTACTTC. As protein: CASSPPQGWRGETQYF. Together with reference TRBV9 and TRBJ2-5, the CDR3 gives the full variable domain: DSGVTQTPKHLITATGQRVTLRCSPRSGDLSVYWYQQSLDQGLQFLIQYYNGEERAKGNILERFSAQQFPDLHSELNLSSLELGDSALYFCASSPPQGWRGETQYFGPGTRLLVL.

V is TRBV5-1 and J is TRBJ2-5, with 8 bases that match TRBD2. The CDR3 has 16 residues. The V gene's germline CDR1 is SGHRS and CDR2 YFSETQ. After removal of 1 base from V and 2 bases from J, the junction contained 7 bases not matched to a gene. In DNA form, the CDR3 reads TGCGCCAGCAGCTTGAGTGGCGGGGGGCCGCAAGAGACCCAGTACTTC. Translating it yields CASSLSGGGPQETQYF. The full variable domain, rest sourced from reference TRBV5-1 and TRBJ2-5, is KAGVTQTPRYLIKTRGQQVTLSCSPISGHRSVSWYQQTPGQGLQFLFEYFSETQRNKGNFPGRFSGRQFSNSRSEMNVSTLELGDSALYLCASSLSGGGPQETQYFGPGTRLLVL.

This clone was detected once. The chain combines TRBV10-3 with TRBJ2-7; 7 bases agree with TRBD1. V was clipped by 0 bases and J by 1 base; unmatched bases: 6. Germline CDR1 and CDR2: ENHRY and SYGVKD. This CDR3 spans 16 amino acids. DNA of the CDR3: TGTGCCATCAGTGAGTCGGCCGGCAGGGGGTCCTACGAGCAGTACTTC. As protein: CAISESAGRGSYEQYF.

The J gene is TRBJ1-4, the V gene TRBV4-2; 7 bases are a match to TRBD1. CDR3 length: 18 amino acids. With V trimmed by 6 bases and J by 7 bases, 20 bases remained unmatched. The germline V gene encodes CDR1 LGHNA and CDR2 YNFKEQ. The CDR3 protein is CASSSGSGSDRASEKLFF. DNA of the CDR3: TGTGCCAGCAGTAGCGGATCGGGAAGCGACAGGGCCAGTGAAAAACTGTTTTTT.